The entry below gives a single T cell receptor (beta chain) sequence along with its context. The data were taken from a study of control samples from healthy donors and cancer patients. Profiled with immunoSEQ multiplex PCR; TCRdb holds only in-frame clones, not every one. The data show about 94,000 clones, approximately 90% seen once. Material: blood. The clonotype comes from a woman younger than 35 in good health.

As DNA, the CDR3 is TGTGCCAGCAGGAAAGGAGGGACAGCCCTCACCTTTGGCTACACCTTC. It translates to CASRKGGTALTFGYTF. The gene calls are TRBV2 and TRBJ1-2; 7 bases map to TRBD1. V shed 6 bases, J shed 7 bases, and the junction held 17 bases outside the gene matches. Germline V gene lookup returns CDR1 SNHLY and CDR2 FYNNEI. The CDR3 has 16 residues.